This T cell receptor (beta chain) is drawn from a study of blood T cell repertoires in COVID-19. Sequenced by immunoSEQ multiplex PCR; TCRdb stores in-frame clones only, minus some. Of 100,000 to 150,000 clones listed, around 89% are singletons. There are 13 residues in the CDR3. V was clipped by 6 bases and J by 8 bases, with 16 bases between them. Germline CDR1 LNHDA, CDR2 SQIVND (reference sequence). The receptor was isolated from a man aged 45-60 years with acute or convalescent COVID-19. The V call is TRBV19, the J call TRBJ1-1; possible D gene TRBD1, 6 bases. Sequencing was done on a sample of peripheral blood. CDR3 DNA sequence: TGTGCCAGTAGCACATTAGGCACAGGGGAAGCTTTCTTT. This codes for CASSTLGTGEAFF.